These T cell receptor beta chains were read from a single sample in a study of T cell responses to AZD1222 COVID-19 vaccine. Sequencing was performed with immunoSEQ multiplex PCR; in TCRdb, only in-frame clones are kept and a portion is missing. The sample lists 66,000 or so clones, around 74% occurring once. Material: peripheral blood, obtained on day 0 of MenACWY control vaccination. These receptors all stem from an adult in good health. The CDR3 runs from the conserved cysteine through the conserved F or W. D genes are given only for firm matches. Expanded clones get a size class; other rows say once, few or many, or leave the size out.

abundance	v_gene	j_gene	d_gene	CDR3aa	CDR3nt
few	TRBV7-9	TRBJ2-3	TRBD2	CASSFLAGGPDTQYF	TGTGCCAGCAGCTTCCTAGCGGGGGGCCCAGATACGCAGTATTTT
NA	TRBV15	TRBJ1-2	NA	CATSRELGVRDGYTF	TGTGCCACCAGCAGAGAACTAGGGGTTAGAGATGGCTACACCTTC
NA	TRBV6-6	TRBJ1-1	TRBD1	CASSPIQGAGTEAFF	TGTGCCAGCAGCCCTATCCAGGGGGCCGGGACTGAAGCTTTCTTT
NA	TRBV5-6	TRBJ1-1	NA	CASSLGGITEAFF	TGTGCCAGCAGCTTGGGGGGAATCACTGAAGCTTTCTTT
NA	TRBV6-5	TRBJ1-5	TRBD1	CASRGTGGDQPQHF	TGTGCCAGCAGAGGGACAGGGGGAGATCAGCCCCAGCATTTT
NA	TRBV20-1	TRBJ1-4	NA	CSASSLTEEKLFF	TGCAGTGCTAGTTCCTTGACAGAAGAAAAACTGTTTTTT
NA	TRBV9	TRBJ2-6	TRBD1	CASSAQGLGSLFSGANVLTF	TGTGCCAGCAGTGCACAGGGGCTGGGCTCGCTTTTCTCTGGGGCCAACGTCCTGACTTTC
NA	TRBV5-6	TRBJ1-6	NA	CASSWGGENSPLHF	TGTGCCAGCAGCTGGGGGGGAGAAAATTCACCCCTCCACTTT
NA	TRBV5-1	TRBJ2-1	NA	CASSLGAGRLNDEQFF	TGCGCCAGCAGCTTGGGGGCAGGGAGGTTAAACGATGAGCAGTTCTTC
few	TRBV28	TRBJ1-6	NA	CASSTPEGPGNSPLHF	TGTGCCAGCAGTACCCCTGAAGGGCCGGGTAATTCACCCCTCCACTTT
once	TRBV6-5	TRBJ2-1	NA	CASRKTAFFEQFF	TGTGCCAGCAGAAAGACCGCTTTCTTTGAGCAGTTCTTC
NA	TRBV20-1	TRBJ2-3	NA	CSASPASTDTQYF	TGCAGTGCTAGTCCCGCTAGTACAGATACGCAGTATTTT
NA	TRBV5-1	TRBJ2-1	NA	CASSSLYNEQFF	TGCGCCAGCAGCTCTTTATACAATGAGCAGTTCTTC
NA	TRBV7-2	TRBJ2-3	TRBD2	CASQASGGPVDTQYF	TGTGCCAGCCAGGCTAGCGGGGGCCCGGTAGATACGCAGTATTTT
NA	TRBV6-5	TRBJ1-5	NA	CASTRVVNQPQHF	TGTGCCAGTACGAGGGTGGTCAATCAGCCCCAGCATTTT
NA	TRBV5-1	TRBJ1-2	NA	CASSLAQGDYGYTF	TGCGCCAGCAGCTTGGCGCAGGGCGACTATGGCTACACCTTC
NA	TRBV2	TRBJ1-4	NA	CASSTLGKLFF	TGTGCCAGCAGTACCTTGGGAAAACTGTTTTTT
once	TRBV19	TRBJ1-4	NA	CASSQDSGEKLFF	TGTGCCAGTAGCCAGGATTCGGGTGAAAAACTGTTTTTT
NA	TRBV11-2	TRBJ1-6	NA	CASGLGSLNSPLHF	TGTGCCAGCGGGCTGGGCAGCCTGAATTCACCCCTCCACTTT
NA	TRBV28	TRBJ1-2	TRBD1	CASRVGGGSYTF	TGTGCCAGCAGGGTCGGAGGGGGCTCCTACACCTTC
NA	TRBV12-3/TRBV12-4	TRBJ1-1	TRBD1	CASSLTGAAEAFF	TGTGCCAGCAGTCTAACAGGGGCGGCTGAAGCTTTCTTT
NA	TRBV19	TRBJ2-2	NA	CASSMGRDGTGELFF	TGTGCCAGTAGTATGGGCAGGGACGGCACCGGGGAGCTGTTTTTT
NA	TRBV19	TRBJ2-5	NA	CASSISPGRETQYF	TGTGCCAGTAGTATTTCCCCGGGCAGGGAGACCCAGTACTTC
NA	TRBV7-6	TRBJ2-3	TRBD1	CASSLFSFLNRDRGSDTQYF	TGTGCCAGCAGCTTATTCTCCTTCCTTAACCGGGACAGGGGGTCAGATACGCAGTATTTT
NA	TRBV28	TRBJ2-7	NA	CASSLPGMLEQYF	TGTGCCAGCAGTTTACCCGGAATGCTTGAGCAGTACTTC
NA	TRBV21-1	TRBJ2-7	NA	CASNKISRDPSAREQYF	TGTGCCAGCAACAAAATCTCCAGGGACCCCTCTGCGAGGGAGCAGTACTTC
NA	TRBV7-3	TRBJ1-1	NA	CASSLRPPPPKPVKGTEAFF	TGTGCCAGCAGCTTACGGCCACCTCCTCCTAAACCGGTAAAAGGGACTGAAGCTTTCTTT
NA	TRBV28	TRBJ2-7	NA	CASSVLEEQYF	TGTGCCAGCAGTGTCCTTGAGGAGCAGTACTTC
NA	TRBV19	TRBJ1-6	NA	CASSISGGGRSSYNSPLHF	TGTGCCAGTAGTATAAGTGGGGGAGGACGGAGCTCCTATAATTCACCCCTCCACTTT
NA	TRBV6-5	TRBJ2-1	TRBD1	CASSLDRAYNEQFF	TGTGCCAGCAGTTTGGACAGGGCCTACAATGAGCAGTTCTTC
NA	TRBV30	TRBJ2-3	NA	CAWNHRGDTDTQYF	TGTGCCTGGAATCATAGAGGTGACACAGATACGCAGTATTTT
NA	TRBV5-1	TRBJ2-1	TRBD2	CASSFQRERGEQFF	TGCGCCAGCAGCTTCCAGCGGGAAAGGGGTGAGCAGTTCTTC
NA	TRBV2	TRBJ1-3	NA	CASSERGPPGNTIYF	TGTGCCAGCAGTGAACGGGGACCACCCGGAAACACCATATATTTT
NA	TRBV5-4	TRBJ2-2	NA	CASSPPPGNQNTGELFF	TGTGCCAGCAGCCCACCTCCAGGGAATCAGAACACCGGGGAGCTGTTTTTT
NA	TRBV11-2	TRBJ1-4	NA	CASSLDSYNEKLFF	TGTGCCAGCAGCTTGGACAGTTATAATGAAAAACTGTTTTTT
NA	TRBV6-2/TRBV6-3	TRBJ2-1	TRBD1	CASSGRQGSSYNEQFF	TGTGCCAGCAGCGGTCGACAGGGTTCCTCCTACAATGAGCAGTTCTTC
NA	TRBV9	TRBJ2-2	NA	CASSPRDGGEELFF	TGTGCCAGCAGCCCTCGGGACGGAGGGGAGGAGCTGTTTTTT
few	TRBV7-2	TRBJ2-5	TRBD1	CASSYTGGAAAQYF	TGTGCCAGCAGCTACACAGGGGGCGCGGCGGCCCAGTACTTC
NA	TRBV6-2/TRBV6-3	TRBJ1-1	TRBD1	CASSRTGEAFF	TGTGCCAGCAGTCGGACAGGTGAAGCTTTCTTT
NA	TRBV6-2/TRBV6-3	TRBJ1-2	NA	CASSPGAIGYTF	TGTGCCAGCAGTCCAGGGGCGATTGGCTACACCTTC
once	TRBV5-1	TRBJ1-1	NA	CASSLGQPNTEAFF	TGCGCCAGCAGCTTGGGACAGCCGAACACTGAAGCTTTCTTT